This TCR beta chain was profiled in a study of lymphopenia after photon versus proton radiotherapy. This CDR3 region has 16 residues. Germline assignment: CDR1 SGHRS and CDR2 YFSETQ. V was cut by 0 bases and J by 2 bases, with 11 bases left in between. Sequencing used immunoSEQ multiplex PCR; TCRdb keeps in-frame clones, though not all of them. The data contain over 30,000 clones, roughly 84% of them seen just once; the ten biggest clones take up about 14%. The V call is TRBV5-1, the J call TRBJ2-2; D tentatively fits TRBD1 or TRBD2 (5 bases each). The clonotype was recovered from a woman in her seventies with pancreatic cancer. Sequences were derived from peripheral blood, sampled from a patient treated with proton-based radiotherapy. In DNA form, the CDR3 reads TGCGCCAGCAGCTTGGGAGGGACGGGAAACACCGGGGAGCTGTTTTTT. It translates to CASSLGGTGNTGELFF.